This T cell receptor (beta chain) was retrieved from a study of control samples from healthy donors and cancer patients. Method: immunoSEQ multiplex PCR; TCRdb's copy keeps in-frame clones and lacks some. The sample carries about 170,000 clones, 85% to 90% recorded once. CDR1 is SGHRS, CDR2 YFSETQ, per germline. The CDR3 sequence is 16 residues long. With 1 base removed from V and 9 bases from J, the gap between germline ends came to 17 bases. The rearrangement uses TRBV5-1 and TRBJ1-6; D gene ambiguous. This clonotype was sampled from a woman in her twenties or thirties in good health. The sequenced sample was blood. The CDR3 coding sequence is TGCGCCAGCAGCTTGAGTTCGGGCGGGTTTGCTTCACCCCTCCACTTT. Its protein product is CASSLSSGGFASPLHF.